This T cell receptor beta chain is drawn from a study of cytomegalovirus exposure and HLA in healthy donors. CDR1 is MRHNA, CDR2 SNTAGT, per germline. This CDR3 has 15 amino acids. V lost 4 bases and J lost 4; bases outside the gene matches: 6. PCR used 60 Vbeta primers and 13 Jbeta primers. Profiling relied on immunoSEQ multiplex PCR, and the TCRdb table lists in-frame clones only, not all of them. This table has 84,000 or so clones, about two thirds appearing once. About this clone: No antigen is known for it.

Study outcomes and limitations: The listing of roughly 160 TCR beta chains classed them as cytomegalovirus-associated. Analyses of presence and absence presupposed an approximately uniform sequencing depth across donors. Among CMV-associated TCR beta chains, most appeared HLA-restricted in a later analysis.

Sequenced input: PBMCs. The gene calls are TRBV6-4 and TRBJ2-3; 9 nucleotides align to TRBD1. The TCR was taken from a woman in her thirties in good health and CMV-seropositive. The CDR3 DNA follows: TGTGCCAGCAGTGCCGGGACAGGGTCGTCAGATACGCAGTATTTT. Amino acids: CASSAGTGSSDTQYF.